Listed here are 24 T cell receptor beta chains from one sample, sequenced in a study of Ad26.COV2.S vaccination and SARS-CoV-2 variants. Libraries were prepared by immunoSEQ multiplex PCR; TCRdb keeps only in-frame clonotypes and omits some of them. The table records about 400,000 clones, around 92% of them present only once. The treatment here: 15 to 20 received Ad26.COV2.S at low or high dose, single or two shots; several received placebo; per-sample allocation not given. Day 63 following the first vaccine or placebo injection was when the samples were taken. The input for sequencing was peripheral blood, taken in a trial of Ad26.COV2.S vaccine versus placebo. The origin of the receptors is a person between 18 and 59 years old who received the Ad26.COV2.S COVID-19 vaccine or a placebo.

The chain employs TRBV7-2 and TRBJ2-2, with 7 positions matching TRBD2. The CDR3 spans 17 residues. Germline V gene sequence: CDR1 SGHTA, CDR2 FQGNSA. V shed 0 bases and J 7 bases; nucleotides not matched to a gene: 11. This CDR3 is CASSLANRRGGHGELFF. The CDR3 nucleotides read TGTGCCAGCAGCTTAGCCAATCGACGCGGGGGTCACGGGGAGCTGTTTTTT.

The chain is built from TRBV7-9 and TRBJ2-3, with 11 bases that match TRBD2. The junction had 10 bases not matched to a gene; V was cut back by 5 bases and J by 0 bases. This CDR3 region has 18 residues. Germline V gene lookup returns CDR1 SEHNR and CDR2 FQNEAQ (reference sequence). In DNA form, the CDR3 reads TGTGCCAGCAGCACGACTAGCGGGGTCCCTCTTAGCACAGATACGCAGTATTTT. The encoded protein is CASSTTSGVPLSTDTQYF.

V is TRBV3-1 (or the pseudogene TRBV3-2) and J is TRBJ2-1, with a possible D match to TRBD2 (7 bases). Per germline, CDR1 LGHDT and CDR2 YNNKEL (reference sequence). This CDR3 is built from 19 residues. Trimming took 8 bases from V and 4 from J, leaving 30 bases between them. CDR3 bases: TGTGCCAGCTCCCAAGGGGGGGGAGAGGGGTTAAGGGCTTACAATGAGCAGTTCTTC. As protein: CASSQGGGEGLRAYNEQFF.

Here the CDR3 reads CASSVPGQPYEQYF. The CDR3 DNA reads as TGCGCCAGCAGCGTCCCGGGACAGCCTTACGAGCAGTACTTC. The V and J genes are TRBV5-1 and TRBJ2-7; 7 nucleotides match TRBD1. The CDR3 is 14 residues long. The germline gives CDR1 SGHRS, CDR2 YFSETQ. V was clipped by 4 bases and J by 4 bases; unmatched bases: 8.

The gene calls are TRBV6-2 or TRBV6-3 and TRBJ2-5; 13 positions agree with TRBD2. Germline V gene data show CDR1 as MNHEY and CDR2 as SVGEGT. The CDR3 extends over 17 amino acids. Unmatched junction bases numbered 9, after V lost 4 bases and J lost 4 bases. The DNA for the CDR3 is TGTGCCAGCAGTTCACTCACTCGGACTAGCGGGGGAGAGACCCAGTACTTC. Amino acid sequence: CASSSLTRTSGGETQYF.

The chain has TRBV7-2 and TRBJ2-3; 10 nucleotides align to TRBD2. The CDR3 is 15 amino acids. V was clipped by 5 bases and J by 6 bases; unmatched bases: 8. CDR1 is SGHTA, CDR2 FQGNSA, per germline. The CDR3 protein is CASSPRTSGGDTQYF. In DNA, the CDR3 is TGTGCCAGCAGCCCACGGACTAGCGGCGGGGATACGCAGTATTTT.

The chain combines TRBV7-9 with TRBJ2-2, with D uncertain. V lost 1 base and J lost 6, with 6 bases in between. The CDR3 has 13 amino acids. Germline V gives CDR1 SEHNR, CDR2 FQNEAQ (reference sequence). CDR3 sequence (DNA): TGTGCCAGCAGCTTAGATGGGTCCGGGGAGCTGTTTTTT. Encoded protein: CASSLDGSGELFF.

The chain uses TRBV3-1 (or the pseudogene TRBV3-2) and TRBJ2-7; either TRBD1 or TRBD2 may fit D (5 bases each). Trimming left V 2 bases short and J 6 bases short, with 8 bases between. Looked up from germline, CDR1 is LGHDT and CDR2 is YNNKEL (reference sequence). This CDR3 has 12 residues. The CDR3 region is CASSQLGREQYF. CDR3 nucleotides: TGTGCCAGCAGCCAACTGGGACGCGAGCAGTACTTC.

The chain carries TRBV28 and TRBJ2-3; D may be TRBD2 (5 bases). In germline, CDR1 is MDHEN, CDR2 SYDVKM. Trimming cost V 7 bases and J 1 base, with 15 bases left between them. This CDR3 comprises 15 residues. CDR3 nucleotide sequence: TGTGCCAGCATCGGGGTCCCCGGAGGCACAGATACGCAGTATTTT. Its protein is CASIGVPGGTDTQYF.

This clone was counted a few times. The chain uses TRBV11-2 and TRBJ2-1; the D is unclear. Trimming removed 5 bases at V and 6 bases at J, with 5 bases between. Germline V gives CDR1 SGHAT, CDR2 FQNNGV. There are 11 residues in the CDR3. CDR3 residues: CASSLPNEQFF. CDR3 DNA sequence: TGTGCCAGCAGCCTTCCCAATGAGCAGTTCTTC.

This clone was seen a single time. J is TRBJ2-2 and V is TRBV10-3; 7 bases match TRBD1. The CDR3 runs to 16 residues. Germline V CDR1 and CDR2: ENHRY, SYGVKD. V gave up 4 bases and J gave up 3 bases; unmatched junction bases: 8. The CDR3 nucleotides are TGTGCCATCAGTGCCAGACAGGGAATGGACACCGGGGAGCTGTTTTTT. Residues: CAISARQGMDTGELFF.

The chain employs TRBV6-5 and TRBJ1-4; D gene uncertain. CDR1 and CDR2 from the germline V gene are MNHEY and SVGAGI. The CDR3 is 15 amino acids. V was cut by 5 bases and J by 10 bases, with 20 bases left in between. In nucleotides, the CDR3 is TGTGCCAGCAGTACAAACAAGGCCAACTTGGGAAAACTGTTTTTT. This gives the protein CASSTNKANLGKLFF.

The chain employs TRBV9 and TRBJ2-1; D is tentatively TRBD1 or TRBD2 (6 bases each). Per germline, CDR1 SGDLS and CDR2 YYNGEE. The CDR3 totals 15 residues. Trimming took off 1 base at V and 5 bases at J, with 13 bases between the two ends. The CDR3 DNA sequence: TGTGCCAGCAGCGTATTAGGGGGGACCAACAATGAGCAGTTCTTC. This sequence encodes CASSVLGGTNNEQFF.

V and J are TRBV5-1 and TRBJ2-2, with 8 bases matching TRBD2. The germline V gene has CDR1 SGHRS and CDR2 YFSETQ. There are 16 residues in the CDR3. The V segment lost 0 bases and the J segment 1 base; nucleotides outside the gene matches: 2. In DNA, the CDR3 is TGCGCCAGCAGCTTGGGTCTAGCGGGGAACACCGGGGAGCTGTTTTTT. Its protein product is CASSLGLAGNTGELFF.

This chain connects TRBV5-4 to TRBJ2-7; 10 bases are a match to TRBD1. Germline trimming cut 0 bases from V and 2 bases from J; bases unmatched to any gene: 11. The CDR3 length is 18 residues. Germline V lookup: CDR1 SGHNT, CDR2 YYREEE (reference sequence). The CDR3 coding sequence is TGTGCCAGCAGCTTGGGGGGCGCGGGACAGGGGCCTGCCTACGAGCAGTACTTC. Its translation: CASSLGGAGQGPAYEQYF.

The genes are TRBV5-8 and TRBJ1-3; D gene unclear. The CDR3 length is 14 residues. The germline gives CDR1 SGHTS, CDR2 YDEGEE. V lost 5 bases, J lost 4 bases, and 13 bases lay in between. DNA for the CDR3: TGTGCCAGCAGAACCGCCGCCAGAGGAAACACCATATATTTT. Translated: CASRTAARGNTIYF. Based on the CDR3 plus reference TRBV5-8 and TRBJ1-3, the full variable domain is EAGVTQSPTHLIKTRGQQATLRCSPISGHTSVYWYQQALGLGLQFLLWYDEGEERNRGNFPPRFSGRQFPNYSSELNVNALELEDSALYLCASRTAARGNTIYFGEGSWLTVV.

CDR3 protein: CATSDLPRGRGLYNEQFF. The CDR3 DNA sequence: TGTGCCACCAGTGATTTGCCGCGGGGGCGGGGGCTATACAATGAGCAGTTCTTC. This sequence joins TRBV24-1 and TRBJ2-1; a weak D match, TRBD2 (7 bases). V shed 0 bases and J shed 4 bases, with 18 bases lying between them. This CDR3 has 18 residues. Germline CDR1 is KGHDR and CDR2 is SFDVKD.

Only one count was recorded for this clone. The CDR3 region has the DNA TGTGCCAGCAGGCTCATCGCAGGGCTCGGGGGTCGATACAATGAGCAGTTCTTC. Translation: CASRLIAGLGGRYNEQFF. The chain has TRBV13 and TRBJ2-1; possibly TRBD2 for D (6 bases). The CDR3 covers 18 residues. The V end lost 6 bases, the J end lost 4 bases, and 25 bases lay between the germline ends. The germline V gene has CDR1 PRHDT and CDR2 FYEKMQ (reference sequence). The full variable domain, completed using reference TRBV13 and TRBJ2-1, is AAGVIQSPRHLIKEKRETATLKCYPIPRHDTVYWYQQGPGQDPQFLISFYEKMQSDKGSIPDRFSAQQFSDYHSELNMSSLELGDSALYFCASRLIAGLGGRYNEQFFGPGTRLTVL.

Of note for this clone: This sample includes further DNA sequences coding for the same CDR3. V gene TRBV6-5 combines with J gene TRBJ2-7; D remains unclear. Deletions cut 5 bases from V and 0 bases from J, with 5 bases between. The germline CDR1 and CDR2 sequences are MNHEY and SVGAGI. CDR3 size: 12 residues. CDR3 nucleotide sequence: TGTGCCAGCAGTCGCACCTCCTACGAGCAGTACTTC. It specifies CASSRTSYEQYF.

CDR3 sequence: CASTLRGGMNEQYF. Here the CDR3 DNA reads TGTGCCAGCACCCTTCGCGGGGGGATGAACGAGCAGTACTTC. The gene calls are TRBV6-5 and TRBJ2-7; 8 nucleotides match TRBD2. V shed 7 bases, J shed 5 bases, and the junction held 10 bases outside the gene matches. Germline CDR1 is MNHEY and CDR2 is SVGAGI. CDR3 length equals 14 residues.

The J gene is TRBJ1-1, the V gene TRBV29-1; D may be TRBD1 (5 bases). Trimming stripped 1 base from V and 9 bases from J, with 18 bases between. The CDR3 consists of 14 residues. CDR1 and CDR2 from the germline V gene are SQVTM and ANQGSEA. In nucleotides, the CDR3 is TGCAGCGTTGAAGGGCAATCCGGGACGTATAAAGCTTTCTTT. Its protein is CSVEGQSGTYKAFF.

The chain has TRBV14 and TRBJ2-2, with D possibly TRBD2 on 5 matching bases. Trimming left V 1 base short and J 1 base short, with 7 bases between. CDR1 is SGHDN, CDR2 FVKESK, per germline. The CDR3 has 15 amino acids. CDR3 in DNA: TGTGCCAGCAGCCAAGCCCGGGGGAACACCGGGGAGCTGTTTTTT. Its protein product is CASSQARGNTGELFF.

The chain recombines TRBV6-2 or TRBV6-3 with TRBJ1-1, with a possible D match to TRBD1 (5 bases). CDR1 is MNHEY, CDR2 SVGEGT, per germline. The CDR3 is 16 amino acids. V gave up 6 bases and J gave up 6 bases, with 23 bases separating them. The CDR3, as DNA: TGTGCCAGCAGCCTGGGATTCGGTTCGCGAGGGGCTGAAGCTTTCTTT. Translation gives CASSLGFGSRGAEAFF.

V usage is TRBV4-1 and J usage is TRBJ2-2; D is unresolved. V was clipped by 3 bases and J by 6 bases, with 20 bases between them. CDR1 and CDR2 from the germline V gene are MGHRA and YSYEKL. The CDR3 runs 17 residues. CDR3 in amino acids: CASSHRAGQLRAGELFF. DNA of the CDR3: TGCGCCAGCAGCCACCGAGCCGGGCAGCTTAGGGCCGGGGAGCTGTTTTTT.